This T cell receptor (beta chain) was retrieved from a study of shared clonotypes between healthy human individuals. Study as a whole: Donors had three CD4 naive, three CD4 memory, two CD8 naive and one CD8 memory plate apiece.

After removal of 3 bases from V and 5 bases from J, the junction contained 9 bases not matched to a gene. The CDR3 is 15 amino acids. Germline V gene sequence: CDR1 SGDLS, CDR2 YYNGEE. The input for sorted-subset replicate PCRs was about 210 ng DNA, tens of thousands of T cell genomes. Clones were read by immunoSEQ multiplex PCR, and TCRdb kept only the in-frame ones, dropping some. The table lists some 1,100,000 clones, around 82% of them singletons. The chain employs TRBV9 and TRBJ2-5; 8 nucleotides match TRBD2. Sequences were obtained from memory CD4+ T cells from PBMCs. The subset: CD45RA-negative fraction. The clonotype comes from a man aged 18 to 30 in good health. Some clones in this sample may be carry-over from other donors' samples. The CDR3, as DNA: TGTGCCAGCAGCGACCGGGAGGGGTGGTCGGAGACCCAGTACTTC. This sequence encodes CASSDREGWSETQYF. The whole variable domain, remainder taken from reference TRBV9 and TRBJ2-5, is DSGVTQTPKHLITATGQRVTLRCSPRSGDLSVYWYQQSLDQGLQFLIQYYNGEERAKGNILERFSAQQFPDLHSELNLSSLELGDSALYFCASSDREGWSETQYFGPGTRLLVL.